This T cell receptor (beta chain) was found in a study of cytomegalovirus exposure and HLA in healthy donors. Study results and limitations: Earlier analysis yielded a pattern in which most TCR beta V segments were productive about 87% or about 30% of the time. Researchers reported in a later analysis that a missense DCLRE1C variant was tied to TCR beta V- and J-gene trimming. A likely sequencing artifact accounted for one observed cluster of highly shared sequence variants.

As to this clone: Its antigen is undetermined.

The primer mix had 60 Vbeta and 13 Jbeta primers. Original handling: Per a later analysis, the number of unique TCR beta chains was approximately 80 million, of which some 10 million were shared. Data came from immunoSEQ multiplex PCR; TCRdb stores just in-frame clones and leaves some out. D and trimming come from the DNA, and the V and J calls and clone size come from that table. The sample yields 120,000 to 150,000 clones, of which the top ten take up around 1.6%. Trimming at V came to 3 bases and at J to 9 bases, leaving 10 bases not matched to a gene. CDR3 length: 15 residues. Germline values: CDR1 SGHRS, CDR2 YFSETQ.

The V gene is TRBV5-1, the J gene TRBJ2-1; TRBD1 agrees at 9 bases. Sequenced: PBMCs. The clonotype comes from a woman aged 45-65 years in good health and CMV-seronegative. CDR3 coding DNA: TGCGCCAGCAGCTCTGATCCACAGGGGGCGGGTGAGCAGTTCTTC. This encodes CASSSDPQGAGEQFF.